These 30 T cell receptor beta chains were all obtained from the same sample, sequenced in a study of stem cell transplantation in POMP-related autoinflammatory disease. Some clones are missing from TCRdb's copy, which holds only in-frame ones; the method was immunoSEQ multiplex PCR. Of 7,500 to 10,000 clones in the sample, just over 85% were seen once. Sequenced here: CD8+ T cells from PBMCs, sampled after stem cell transplantation. The receptor set was obtained from a human patient with POMP-related autoinflammation and immune dysregulation (PRAID). Part of the T cell pool may stem from the graft donor.

V gene TRBV5-5 combines with J gene TRBJ2-1; D unresolved. Germline assignment: CDR1 SGHKS and CDR2 YYEKEE (reference sequence). The CDR3 runs 14 residues. Between the trimmed V and J ends, which lost 4 bases and 9 bases, there was a span of 17 bases. CDR3 DNA: TGTGCCAGCAGCGCCCTAACAACCCGGTTTGAGCAGTTCTTC. Translation: CASSALTTRFEQFF. The full variable domain, with the rest looked up from reference TRBV5-5 and TRBJ2-1, is DAGVTQSPTHLIKTRGQQVTLRCSPISGHKSVSWYQQVLGQGPQFIFQYYEKEERGRGNFPDRFSARQFPNYSSELNVNALLLGDSALYLCASSALTTRFEQFFGPGTRLTVL.

The J gene is TRBJ2-1, the V gene TRBV27; maybe TRBD2 (5 bases). CDR1 is MNHEY and CDR2 is SMNVEV in the germline V gene (reference sequence). V lost 2 bases and J lost 2, with 10 bases in between. This CDR3 comprises 15 residues. DNA of the CDR3: TGTGCCAGCAGTTTAGTAGCGTTACCCTACAATGAGCAGTTCTTC. Translated, it gives CASSLVALPYNEQFF.

J is TRBJ1-4 and V is TRBV6-5; D might be TRBD1 (5 bases). Trimming removed 6 bases from V and 13 bases from J, with 15 bases in between. The V gene's germline CDR1 is MNHEY and CDR2 SVGAGI. The CDR3 is 12 residues long. CDR3 sequence (DNA): TGTGCCAGCAGCCCCCTAGGGGCGAGACTGTTTTTT. Translation: CASSPLGARLFF.

In this sample, this clone turned up a few times. The chain uses TRBV19 and TRBJ1-5; possible D gene TRBD1, 6 bases. The V and J ends lost 1 base and 2 bases respectively, with 15 bases between them. The CDR3 contains 17 residues. Germline assignment: CDR1 LNHDA and CDR2 SQIVND (reference sequence). CDR3 coding DNA: TGTGCCAGTAGTATAGTGGGGTACAGGGCAGGCAATCAGCCCCAGCATTTT. Translating gives CASSIVGYRAGNQPQHF.

The chain links TRBV19 to TRBJ1-6; weak D call: TRBD1 (5 bases). This CDR3 region has 16 residues. Per the germline V gene, CDR1 is LNHDA and CDR2 is SQIVND (reference sequence). Between the trimmed V and J ends, which lost 0 bases and 9 bases, there was a span of 15 bases. CDR3 region: CASSIDLGHESSPLHF. CDR3 coding DNA: TGTGCCAGTAGTATAGATCTCGGACACGAGTCTTCACCCCTCCACTTT.

The rearrangement links TRBV25-1 to TRBJ2-1, with 10 bases fitting TRBD2. The CDR3 sequence is 15 residues long. Germline V gives CDR1 MGHDK, CDR2 SYGVNS. After removal of 6 bases from V and 7 bases from J, the junction contained 9 bases not matched to a gene. CDR3 region: CASSLTSGVGNEQFF. The DNA for the CDR3 is TGTGCCAGCAGCTTAACTAGCGGGGTGGGAAATGAGCAGTTCTTC.

The CDR3 DNA reads as TGTGCCAGCAGCGTAGCGGGTGCGAGGCATACGCAGTATTTT. This translates into CASSVAGARHTQYF. The chain combines TRBV27 with TRBJ2-3; 7 bases map to TRBD2. J lost 7 bases, V lost 6 bases, and 10 bases had no gene match. This CDR3 is built from 14 residues. From germline, CDR1 is MNHEY and CDR2 SMNVEV (reference sequence).

The chain couples TRBV11-3 to TRBJ2-2, with a possible D match to TRBD2 (6 bases). The CDR3 loop spans 17 amino acids. CDR1 SGHNT and CDR2 YENEEA come from the germline V gene. V was clipped by 4 bases and J by 6 bases, with 21 bases between them. CDR3 in amino acids: CASSSQWGVYGAGELFF. The CDR3 DNA is TGTGCCAGCAGCTCCCAATGGGGGGTTTATGGTGCCGGGGAGCTGTTTTTT.

The chain has TRBV5-8 and TRBJ2-2; D gene ambiguous. V was pared by 0 bases and J by 8 bases, with 8 bases between. Germline V gives CDR1 SGHTS, CDR2 YDEGEE. This CDR3 has 13 residues. The DNA for the CDR3 is TGTGCCAGCAGCTTGGGAGTTGGTGGGGAGCTGTTTTTT. Translated, it gives CASSLGVGGELFF. Looking up the rest from reference TRBV5-8 and TRBJ2-2 gives the full variable domain: EAGVTQSPTHLIKTRGQQATLRCSPISGHTSVYWYQQALGLGLQFLLWYDEGEERNRGNFPPRFSGRQFPNYSSELNVNALELEDSALYLCASSLGVGGELFFGEGSRLTVL.

This clone appeared a few times. V usage is TRBV7-9 and J usage is TRBJ2-1; 10 bases agree with TRBD2. The ends lost 4 bases at V and 8 bases at J; junction bases unmatched: 14. Germline V gene sequence: CDR1 SEHNR, CDR2 FQNEAQ (reference sequence). This CDR3 has 17 amino acids. The CDR3: CASSSPQAGGPVYEQFF. CDR3 DNA: TGTGCCAGCAGCTCCCCCCAAGCGGGAGGGCCTGTTTATGAGCAGTTCTTC.

The gene calls are TRBV28 and TRBJ1-5; weak D call: TRBD1 (5 bases). The CDR3 is made up of 16 amino acids. V lost 7 bases, J lost 5 bases, and 21 bases lay in between. Germline CDR1 reads MDHEN; CDR2 reads SYDVKM. CDR3 sequence (DNA): TGTGCCAGCACCCCTCATGGGGGGTTTCGAGATCAGCCCCAGCATTTT. As protein: CASTPHGGFRDQPQHF.

The V and J genes are TRBV20-1 and TRBJ2-1; D is possibly TRBD1 (7 bases). The V gene lost 3 bases and the J gene lost 10 bases, with 22 bases spanning the gap. The CDR3 loop spans 15 amino acids. Germline V gives CDR1 DFQATT, CDR2 SNEGSKA (reference sequence). CDR3 loop: CSASRAGRGAWEQFF. CDR3 DNA: TGCAGTGCTAGTCGGGCGGGCAGGGGGGCTTGGGAGCAGTTCTTC.

The chain links TRBV14 to TRBJ2-3, with a possible D match to TRBD2 (5 bases). The germline gives CDR1 SGHDN, CDR2 FVKESK. This CDR3 has 16 amino acids. V was cut by 0 bases and J by 0 bases, with 10 bases left in between. The chain's CDR3 is CASSQDVRTSTDTQYF. The CDR3 bases are TGTGCCAGCAGCCAAGATGTTCGGACTAGCACAGATACGCAGTATTTT.

This clone came up once. The chain is built from TRBV7-9 and TRBJ2-7; the D is unclear. The CDR3 is 14 residues long. V lost 5 bases to trimming and J lost 2 bases, with 13 bases between them. Germline V lookup: CDR1 SEHNR, CDR2 FQNEAQ (reference sequence). CDR3 in amino acids: CASSPRRSPYEQYF. For the CDR3, the DNA is TGTGCCAGCAGCCCAAGGCGGTCCCCCTACGAGCAGTACTTC.

The chain uses TRBV7-9 and TRBJ2-5; unclear D gene. Germline-derived CDR1 and CDR2 are SEHNR and FQNEAQ (reference sequence). The CDR3 totals 12 residues. The V end lost 3 bases, the J end lost 9 bases, and 11 bases lay between the germline ends. The CDR3 coding sequence is TGTGCCAGCAGCTTCCCAAATGAGCCCCAGTACTTC. This sequence encodes CASSFPNEPQYF.

This chain links TRBV7-9 with TRBJ2-5; 9 positions match TRBD1. This CDR3 has 14 residues. Trimming at V came to 4 bases and at J to 3 bases, leaving 3 bases not matched to a gene. Looked up from germline, CDR1 is SEHNR and CDR2 is FQNEAQ (reference sequence). CDR3 sequence (DNA): TGTGCCAGCAGCTCCCGACAGGGGGAAGAGACCCAGTACTTC. Translation gives CASSSRQGEETQYF.

The chain couples TRBV28 to TRBJ2-7, with D unresolved. Trimming took 6 bases from V and 2 from J, leaving 14 bases between them. The CDR3 is 14 residues long. Germline CDR1 is MDHEN and CDR2 is SYDVKM. Written as DNA, the CDR3 is TGTGCCAGCAGCGAGTTGGTTGGGACCTACGAGCAGTACTTC. Translating gives CASSELVGTYEQYF.

The V gene is TRBV6-5, the J gene TRBJ2-1; D ambiguous. There are 10 residues in the CDR3. CDR1 is MNHEY, CDR2 SVGAGI, per germline. V was pared by 10 bases and J by 9 bases, with 10 bases between. The CDR3 DNA reads TGTGCCACCCCCTGGGGTGAGCAGTTCTTC. This sequence encodes CATPWGEQFF.

The V gene is TRBV5-1, the J gene TRBJ2-5, with 13 positions matching TRBD2. The CDR3 is 18 residues long. CDR1 and CDR2 (germline): SGHRS, YFSETQ. After removal of 1 base from V and 1 base from J, the junction contained 7 bases not matched to a gene. In nucleotides, the CDR3 is TGCGCCAGCAGCTTGTTGGGACTAGCGGGATTATTCCAAGAGACCCAGTACTTC. It codes for CASSLLGLAGLFQETQYF.

The chain couples TRBV29-1 to TRBJ1-2, with 7 bases aligning to TRBD1. The CDR3 has 14 amino acids. V dropped 6 bases and J dropped 4; count of bases not matched to a gene: 11. Germline V gene data show CDR1 as SQVTM and CDR2 as ANQGSEA. CDR3 nucleotide sequence: TGCAGCGTCCCTCTACAGGGGAAGTCCTATGGCTACACCTTC. Amino acid sequence: CSVPLQGKSYGYTF.

This chain joins TRBV15 and TRBJ1-3, with TRBD1 identical over 7 bases. Trimming took 5 bases from V and 0 from J; bases not matched to a gene: 4. The CDR3 is 15 residues long. CDR1 is LNHNV and CDR2 is YYDKDF in the germline V gene (reference sequence). The CDR3 region is CATSEDRDSGNTIYF. CDR3 nucleotide sequence: TGTGCCACCAGCGAAGACAGGGACTCTGGAAACACCATATATTTT.

The chain is built from TRBV27 and TRBJ1-1; D may be TRBD1 (6 bases). This CDR3 has 11 residues. CDR1 and CDR2 (germline): MNHEY, SMNVEV (reference sequence). V was clipped by 6 bases and J by 4 bases, with 6 bases between them. CDR3 nucleotide sequence: TGTGCCAGCAGCAGGGGCACTGAAGCTTTCTTT. Its protein is CASSRGTEAFF.

The chain recombines TRBV7-9 with TRBJ1-3, with D maybe TRBD1 (5 bases). Looked up from germline, CDR1 is SEHNR and CDR2 is FQNEAQ (reference sequence). V gave up 8 bases and J gave up 0 bases, with 17 bases separating them. This CDR3 is 16 amino acids long. DNA of the CDR3: TGTGCCAGCGGTTCCGGGGACGGCGTCTCTGGAAACACCATATATTTT. Translated: CASGSGDGVSGNTIYF.

The chain combines TRBV7-8 with TRBJ2-4, with D hard to call. From germline, CDR1 is SGHVS and CDR2 FQNEAQ. Between the trimmed V and J ends, which lost 5 bases and 1 base, there was a span of 18 bases. The CDR3 has 17 amino acids. The CDR3 sequence is CASSGDSRARAKNIQYF. The CDR3 DNA reads as TGTGCCAGCAGCGGGGATTCTAGAGCCCGGGCCAAAAACATTCAGTACTTC.

The V call is TRBV19, the J call TRBJ2-3; D unresolved. The V end lost 6 bases, the J end lost 2 bases, and 3 bases lay between the germline ends. Germline CDR1 is LNHDA and CDR2 is SQIVND (reference sequence). The CDR3 extends over 11 amino acids. The CDR3: CASSPTDTQYF. The CDR3 bases are TGTGCCAGTAGCCCCACAGATACGCAGTATTTT. Variable domain in full (rest from reference TRBV19 and TRBJ2-3): DGGITQSPKYLFRKEGQNVTLSCEQNLNHDAMYWYRQDPGQGLRLIYYSQIVNDFQKGDIAEGYSVSREKKESFPLTVTSAQKNPTAFYLCASSPTDTQYFGPGTRLTVL.

The rearrangement links TRBV6-6 to TRBJ1-2, with D tentatively TRBD1 (6 bases). The CDR3 covers 13 residues. V dropped 7 bases and J dropped 5 bases, with 14 bases sitting between them. Germline loops: CDR1 MNHNY, CDR2 SVGAGI (reference sequence). CDR3 sequence: CASNEGVGYGYTF. CDR3 DNA: TGTGCCAGCAACGAGGGGGTGGGTTATGGCTACACCTTC.

The rearrangement uses TRBV5-6 and TRBJ1-6, with D hard to call. This CDR3 is 12 amino acids long. The germline CDR1 and CDR2 sequences are SGHDT and YYEEEE. The V end lost 0 bases, the J end lost 6 bases, and 1 base lay between the germline ends. CDR3 loop: CASSLVNSPLHF. The CDR3 nucleotides are TGTGCCAGCAGCTTGGTTAATTCACCCCTCCACTTT. Based on the CDR3 plus reference TRBV5-6 and TRBJ1-6, the full variable domain is DAGVTQSPTHLIKTRGQQVTLRCSPKSGHDTVSWYQQALGQGPQFIFQYYEEEERQRGNFPDRFSGHQFPNYSSELNVNALLLGDSALYLCASSLVNSPLHFGNGTRLTVT.

The rearrangement uses TRBV5-1 and TRBJ1-1; tentative D call: TRBD1 (5 bases). Germline V gene sequence: CDR1 SGHRS, CDR2 YFSETQ. The V and J ends lost 0 bases and 3 bases respectively, with 9 bases between them. CDR3 size: 14 residues. The CDR3 DNA follows: TGCGCCAGCAGCTTGGCAGGGAGGTACACTGAAGCTTTCTTT. The encoded protein is CASSLAGRYTEAFF.

The chain has TRBV7-8 and TRBJ2-7; TRBD2 aligns across 12 bases. The CDR3 totals 14 residues. Germline CDR1 and CDR2: SGHVS and FQNEAQ. J lost 5 bases, V lost 5 bases, and 4 bases had no gene match. CDR3 DNA: TGTGCCAGCAGCCTGACTAGCGGGAGACACGAGCAGTACTTC. Its translation: CASSLTSGRHEQYF.

V gene TRBV6-2 or TRBV6-3 combines with J gene TRBJ2-5; TRBD2 matches at 9 bases. The CDR3 runs to 16 residues. Per germline, CDR1 MNHEY and CDR2 SVGEGT. With V trimmed by 0 bases and J by 5 bases, 7 bases remained unmatched. The CDR3, as DNA: TGTGCCAGCAGTTACTCGGATAGCGGGAGACACGAGACCCAGTACTTC. It codes for CASSYSDSGRHETQYF.